Listed below are T cell receptor beta chains from one sample, sequenced in a study of CD8 T cells in Susac syndrome. TCRdb fed the immunoSEQ multiplex PCR reads into MiXCR, producing one record per CDR3 protein. The repertoire holds over 150,000 distinct CDR3 sequences, around 96% seen once, with 0.12% in the top ten. The source material was CD4+ T cells from PBMCs. The receptors stem from a human donor with Susac syndrome. CDR3s include the opening cysteine and the closing phenylalanine or tryptophan. D genes are given only for firm matches. For some rows the clone size is stated as once, few or many, or as a class when expanded; others skip it.

j_call clone_size d_call v_call cdr3_nt cdr3_aa
TRBJ1-5 - - TRBV27 TGTGCCAGCAGTGGGGGGGAATGGCAGCCCCAGCATTTT CASSGGEWQPQHF
TRBJ2-7 - - TRBV2 TGTGCCAGCAGTGAGGCAGCTAGGGCCGAGCAGTACTTC CASSEAARAEQYF
TRBJ2-5 - - TRBV29-1 TGCAGCGTAATTTGGGGTGAGACCCAGTACTTC CSVIWGETQYF
TRBJ1-5 - TRBD1 TRBV12-3/TRBV12-4 TGTGCCAGCAGTTTAGGTGACAGGGGGCCTGACAATCAGCCCCAGCATTTT CASSLGDRGPDNQPQHF
TRBJ2-1 - TRBD2 TRBV7-3 TGTGCCAGGCCCCCAGCGGGAAGGGGCAATGAGCAGTTCTTC CARPPAGRGNEQFF
TRBJ2-1 once - TRBV27 TGTGCCAGTGGACAGACTGTGTACAATGAGCAGTTCTTC CASGQTVYNEQFF
TRBJ1-5 - - TRBV12-3/TRBV12-4 TGTGCCAGCAGTGCCGACAGTACCAATCAGCCCCAGCATTTT CASSADSTNQPQHF
TRBJ1-4 - - TRBV30 TGTGCCTGGACGCCGGGTCCTGAAAAACTGTTTTTT CAWTPGPEKLFF
TRBJ2-7 - - TRBV20-1 TGCAGTGCCCCTGGAAAGGAAACCTACGAGCAGTACTTC CSAPGKETYEQYF
TRBJ1-1 once - TRBV18 TGTGCCAGCTCCCAGGACACAATGAACACTGAAGCTTTCTTT CASSQDTMNTEAFF
TRBJ2-3 - - TRBV7-9 TGTGCCAGCAGCAGGGGGGGATCGAGGGATACGCAGTATTTT CASSRGGSRDTQYF
TRBJ2-1 - TRBD2 TRBV20-1 TGCAGTGTGGACGGGAGGGCCGTAGATGAGCAGTTCTTC CSVDGRAVDEQFF